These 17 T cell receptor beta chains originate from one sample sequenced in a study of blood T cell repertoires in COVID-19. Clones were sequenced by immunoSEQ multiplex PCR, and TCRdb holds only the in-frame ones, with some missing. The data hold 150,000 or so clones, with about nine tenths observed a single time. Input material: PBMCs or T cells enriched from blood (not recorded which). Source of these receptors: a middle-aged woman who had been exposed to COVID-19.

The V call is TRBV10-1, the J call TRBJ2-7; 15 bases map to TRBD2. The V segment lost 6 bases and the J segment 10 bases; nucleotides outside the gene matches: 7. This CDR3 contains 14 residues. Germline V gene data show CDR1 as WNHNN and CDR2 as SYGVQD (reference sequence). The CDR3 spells CASSRGTSGGHQYF. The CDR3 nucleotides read TGCGCCAGCAGCCGAGGGACTAGCGGGGGGCACCAGTACTTC.

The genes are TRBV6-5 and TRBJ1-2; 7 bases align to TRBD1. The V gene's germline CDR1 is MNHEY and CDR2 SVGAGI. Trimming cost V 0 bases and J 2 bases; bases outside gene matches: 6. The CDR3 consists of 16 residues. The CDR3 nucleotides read TGTGCCAGCAGTTACTCCCGGGACAGCTTAAACTATGGCTACACCTTC. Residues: CASSYSRDSLNYGYTF.

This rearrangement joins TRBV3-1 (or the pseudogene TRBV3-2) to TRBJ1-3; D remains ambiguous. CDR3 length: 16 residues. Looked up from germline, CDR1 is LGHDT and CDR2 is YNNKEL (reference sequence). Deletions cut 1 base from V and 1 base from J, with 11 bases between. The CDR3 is CASSQAYRESGNTIYF. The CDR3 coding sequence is TGTGCCAGCAGCCAAGCCTATAGGGAGTCTGGAAACACCATATATTTT.

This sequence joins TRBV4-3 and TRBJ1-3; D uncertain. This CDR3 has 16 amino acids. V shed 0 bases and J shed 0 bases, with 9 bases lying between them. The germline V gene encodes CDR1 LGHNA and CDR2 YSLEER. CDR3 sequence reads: CASSQEAGFSGNTIYF. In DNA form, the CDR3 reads TGCGCCAGCAGCCAAGAAGCAGGCTTCTCTGGAAACACCATATATTTT.

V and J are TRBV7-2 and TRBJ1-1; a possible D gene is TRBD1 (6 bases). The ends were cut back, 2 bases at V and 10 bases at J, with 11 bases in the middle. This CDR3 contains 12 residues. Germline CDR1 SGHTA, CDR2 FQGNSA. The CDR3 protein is CASSLIVRGAFF. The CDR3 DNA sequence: TGTGCCAGCAGCTTAATCGTCAGGGGAGCTTTCTTT.

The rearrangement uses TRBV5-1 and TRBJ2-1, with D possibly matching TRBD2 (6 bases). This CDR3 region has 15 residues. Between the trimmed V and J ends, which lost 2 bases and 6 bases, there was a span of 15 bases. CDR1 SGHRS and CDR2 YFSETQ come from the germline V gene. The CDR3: CASSFRDLLSNEQFF. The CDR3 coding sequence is TGCGCCAGCAGCTTCAGGGACTTGTTGAGCAATGAGCAGTTCTTC.

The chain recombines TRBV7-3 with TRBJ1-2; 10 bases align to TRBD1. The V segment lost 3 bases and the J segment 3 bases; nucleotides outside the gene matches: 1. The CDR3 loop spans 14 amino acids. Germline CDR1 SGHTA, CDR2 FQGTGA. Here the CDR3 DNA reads TGTGCCAGCAGCTTGGGGACAGGGGACTATGGCTACACCTTC. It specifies CASSLGTGDYGYTF.

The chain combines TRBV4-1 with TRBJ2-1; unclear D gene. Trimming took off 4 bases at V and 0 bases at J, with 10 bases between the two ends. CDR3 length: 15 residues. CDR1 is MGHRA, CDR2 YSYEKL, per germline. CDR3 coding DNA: TGCGCCAGCAGCCTCCCCCTGAGCTCCTACAATGAGCAGTTCTTC. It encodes CASSLPLSSYNEQFF.

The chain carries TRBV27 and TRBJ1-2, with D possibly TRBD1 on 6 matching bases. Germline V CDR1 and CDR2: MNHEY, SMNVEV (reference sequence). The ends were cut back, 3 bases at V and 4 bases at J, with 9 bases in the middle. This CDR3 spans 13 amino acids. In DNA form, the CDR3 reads TGTGCCAGCAGTTTGGGGGCGACCTATGGCTACACCTTC. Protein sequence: CASSLGATYGYTF.

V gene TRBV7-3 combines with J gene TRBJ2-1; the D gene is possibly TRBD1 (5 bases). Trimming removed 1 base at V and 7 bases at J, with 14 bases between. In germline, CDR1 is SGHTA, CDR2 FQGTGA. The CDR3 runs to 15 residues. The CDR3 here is CASSLISGLRNEQFF. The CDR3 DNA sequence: TGTGCCAGCAGCTTAATTTCAGGGCTTAGGAATGAGCAGTTCTTC.

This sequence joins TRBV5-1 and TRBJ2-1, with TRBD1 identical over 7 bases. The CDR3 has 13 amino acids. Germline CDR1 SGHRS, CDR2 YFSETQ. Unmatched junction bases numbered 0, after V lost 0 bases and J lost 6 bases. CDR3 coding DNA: TGCGCCAGCAGCTTGGGACAGGGCAATGAGCAGTTCTTC. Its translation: CASSLGQGNEQFF.

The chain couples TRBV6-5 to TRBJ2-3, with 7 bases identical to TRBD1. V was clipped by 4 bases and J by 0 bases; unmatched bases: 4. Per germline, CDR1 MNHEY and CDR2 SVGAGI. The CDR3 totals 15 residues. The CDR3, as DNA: TGTGCCAGCAGTTTCCGACAGGGTAGCACAGATACGCAGTATTTT. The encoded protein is CASSFRQGSTDTQYF.

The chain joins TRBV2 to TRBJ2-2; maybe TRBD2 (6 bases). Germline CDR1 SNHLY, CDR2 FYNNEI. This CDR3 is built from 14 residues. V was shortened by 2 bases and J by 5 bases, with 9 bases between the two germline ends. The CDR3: CASSERGRTGELFF. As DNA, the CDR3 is TGTGCCAGCAGTGAAAGAGGGAGGACCGGGGAGCTGTTTTTT.

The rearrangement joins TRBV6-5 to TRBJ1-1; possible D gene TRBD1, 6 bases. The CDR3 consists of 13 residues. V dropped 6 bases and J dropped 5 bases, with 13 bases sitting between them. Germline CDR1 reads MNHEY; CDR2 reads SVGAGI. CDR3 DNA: TGTGCCAGCAGAGGGGGAGGGTGGACTGAAGCTTTCTTT. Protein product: CASRGGGWTEAFF.

For the CDR3, the DNA is TGTGCCAGCAACCCCCTCGACAGGGGGGTTACTGAAGCTTTCTTT. Its translation: CASNPLDRGVTEAFF. The chain carries TRBV28 and TRBJ1-1, with 9 bases matching TRBD1. The CDR3 is made up of 15 amino acids. After removal of 7 bases from V and 5 bases from J, the junction contained 11 bases not matched to a gene. CDR1 MDHEN and CDR2 SYDVKM come from the germline V gene.

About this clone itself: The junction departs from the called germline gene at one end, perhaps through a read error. CDR3 in DNA: TGCGCCAGCAGCCGGACTAGCGGGAGTAGTACGGTCTTC. It specifies CASSRTSGSSTVF. V and J are TRBV5-1 and TRBJ2-1; TRBD2 matches 13 bases. Looked up from germline, CDR1 is SGHRS and CDR2 is YFSETQ. This CDR3 spans 13 amino acids.

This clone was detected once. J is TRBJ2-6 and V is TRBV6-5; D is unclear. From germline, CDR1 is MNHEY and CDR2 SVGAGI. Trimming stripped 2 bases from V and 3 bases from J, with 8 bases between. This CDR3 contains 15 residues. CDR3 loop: CASSYPGFGANVLTF. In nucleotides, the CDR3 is TGTGCCAGCAGTTACCCCGGGTTTGGGGCCAACGTCCTGACTTTC.